Given below is one T cell receptor (beta chain) in context. Everyone who took part was roughly 18 to 89 years old, and they came from about 25 US areas. Cohorts were based on clinical histories the participants reported. These data are taken from a study of blood T cell repertoires in COVID-19. For the study at large: PBMCs, B-cell-depleted T cells, or T cells were the source of the cDNA or gDNA that made up the material.

The CDR3 is 14 amino acids. In germline, CDR1 is MNHEY, CDR2 SVGAGI. The germline V and J ends were trimmed by 6 bases and 5 bases, with 13 bases remaining between them. Under the authors' procedure: Amplification from reference gene primers served as the basis for estimated nucleated cell counts. Libraries were prepared by immunoSEQ multiplex PCR; TCRdb keeps only in-frame clonotypes and omits some of them. D and trimming come from the DNA, and the V and J calls and clone size come from that table. The table has roughly 330,000 clones, roughly 86% seen once; the top ten hold about 5.2%. This chain connects TRBV6-5 to TRBJ2-2; TRBD2 is a possible D gene (6 bases). The clonotype originates from a woman in her twenties or thirties who had recovered from COVID-19. The source material was PBMCs or T cells enriched from blood (not recorded which). The CDR3 loop reads CASRWRERTGELFF. In DNA, the CDR3 is TGTGCCAGCAGGTGGAGGGAGCGGACCGGGGAGCTGTTTTTT.